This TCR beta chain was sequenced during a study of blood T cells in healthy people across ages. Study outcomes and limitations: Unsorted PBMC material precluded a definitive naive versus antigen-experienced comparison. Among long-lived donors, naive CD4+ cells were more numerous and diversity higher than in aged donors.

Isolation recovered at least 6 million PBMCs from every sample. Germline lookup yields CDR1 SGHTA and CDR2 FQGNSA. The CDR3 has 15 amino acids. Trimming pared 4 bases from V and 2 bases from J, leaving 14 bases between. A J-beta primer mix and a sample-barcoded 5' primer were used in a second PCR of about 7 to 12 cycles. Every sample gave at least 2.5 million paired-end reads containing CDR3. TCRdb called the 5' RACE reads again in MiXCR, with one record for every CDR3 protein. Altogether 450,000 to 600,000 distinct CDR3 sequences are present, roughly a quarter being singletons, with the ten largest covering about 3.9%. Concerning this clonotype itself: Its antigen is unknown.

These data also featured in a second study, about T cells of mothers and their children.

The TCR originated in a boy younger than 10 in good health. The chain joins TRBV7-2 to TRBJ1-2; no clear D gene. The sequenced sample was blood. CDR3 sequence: CASSSRWEGNYGYTF. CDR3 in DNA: TGTGCCAGCAGCTCCCGCTGGGAAGGGAACTATGGCTACACCTTC.